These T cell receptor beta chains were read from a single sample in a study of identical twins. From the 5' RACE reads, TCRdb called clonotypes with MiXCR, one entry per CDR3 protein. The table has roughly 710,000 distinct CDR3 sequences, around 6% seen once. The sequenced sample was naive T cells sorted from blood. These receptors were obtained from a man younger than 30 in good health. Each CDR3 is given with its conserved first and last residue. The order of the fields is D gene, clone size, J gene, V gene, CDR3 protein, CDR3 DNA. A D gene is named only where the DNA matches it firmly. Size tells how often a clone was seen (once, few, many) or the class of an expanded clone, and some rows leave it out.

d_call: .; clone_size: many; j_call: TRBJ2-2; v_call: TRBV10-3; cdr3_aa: CAISEMGGTNTGELFF; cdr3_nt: TGTGCCATCAGTGAGATGGGCGGGACCAACACCGGGGAGCTGTTTTTT
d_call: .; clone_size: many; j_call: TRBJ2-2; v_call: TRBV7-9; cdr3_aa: CASSTTTTRAGELFF; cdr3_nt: TGTGCCAGCAGCACCACAACCACTAGGGCCGGGGAGCTGTTTTTT
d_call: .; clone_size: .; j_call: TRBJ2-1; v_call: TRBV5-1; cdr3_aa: CATHLLSGLSYNEQFF; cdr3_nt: TGCGCCACCCACCTCCTAAGCGGACTCTCCTACAATGAGCAGTTCTTC
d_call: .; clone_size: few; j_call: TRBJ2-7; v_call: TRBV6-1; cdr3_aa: CASARDGFSYEQYF; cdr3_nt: TGTGCCAGCGCGCGGGACGGCTTTTCCTACGAGCAGTACTTC
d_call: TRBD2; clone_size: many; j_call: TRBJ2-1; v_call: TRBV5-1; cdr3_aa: CASSKTSGSDEQFF; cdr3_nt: TGCGCCAGCAGCAAAACTAGCGGGAGCGATGAGCAGTTCTTC
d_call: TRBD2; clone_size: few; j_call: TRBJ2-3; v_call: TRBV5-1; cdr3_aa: CASRGGLAGPTDTQYF; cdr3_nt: TGCGCCAGCAGGGGGGGACTAGCGGGTCCCACAGATACGCAGTATTTT
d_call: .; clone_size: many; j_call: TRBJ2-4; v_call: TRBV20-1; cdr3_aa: CSAREGSDLQYF; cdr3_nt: TGCAGTGCTAGAGAGGGGTCAGACCTTCAGTACTTC
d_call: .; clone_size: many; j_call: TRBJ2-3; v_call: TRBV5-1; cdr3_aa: CASKEQAGTDTQYF; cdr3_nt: TGCGCCAGCAAGGAGCAGGCTGGCACAGATACGCAGTATTTT
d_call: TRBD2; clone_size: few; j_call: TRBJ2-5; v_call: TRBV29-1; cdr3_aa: CSVGTSGTKTGGETQYF; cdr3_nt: TGCAGCGTTGGAACTAGCGGGACCAAAACTGGGGGCGAGACCCAGTACTTC
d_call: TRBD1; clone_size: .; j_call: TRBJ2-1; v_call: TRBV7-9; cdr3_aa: CASSLVGTGIYNEQFF; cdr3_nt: TGTGCCAGCAGCTTAGTCGGGACAGGGATCTACAATGAGCAGTTCTTC
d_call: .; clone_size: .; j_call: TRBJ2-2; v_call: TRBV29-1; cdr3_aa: CSVAFGFGELFF; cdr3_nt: TGCAGCGTTGCGTTCGGGTTCGGGGAGCTGTTTTTT